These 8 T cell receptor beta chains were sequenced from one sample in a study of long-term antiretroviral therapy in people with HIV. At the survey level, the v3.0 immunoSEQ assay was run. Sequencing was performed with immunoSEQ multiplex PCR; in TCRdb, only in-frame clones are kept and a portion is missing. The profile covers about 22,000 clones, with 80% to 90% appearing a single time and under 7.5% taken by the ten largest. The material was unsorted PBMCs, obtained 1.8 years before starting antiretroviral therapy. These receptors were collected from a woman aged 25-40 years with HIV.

The CDR3 DNA reads as TGTGCCAGCAGGCTCCCAGGGCGGGGGAACACTGAAGCTTTCTTT. Residues: CASRLPGRGNTEAFF. This chain joins TRBV6-5 and TRBJ1-1, with a tentative D call TRBD1 (5 bases). V was trimmed by 6 bases and J by 1 base, leaving 15 bases between them. The CDR3 has 15 residues. Germline V gene sequence: CDR1 MNHEY, CDR2 SVGAGI.

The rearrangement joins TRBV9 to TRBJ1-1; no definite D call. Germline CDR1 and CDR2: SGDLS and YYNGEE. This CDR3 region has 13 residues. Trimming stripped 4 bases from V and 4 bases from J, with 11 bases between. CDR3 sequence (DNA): TGTGCCAGCAGCTATGGAGACGCCACTGAAGCTTTCTTT. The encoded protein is CASSYGDATEAFF. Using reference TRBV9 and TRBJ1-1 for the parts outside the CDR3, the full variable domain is DSGVTQTPKHLITATGQRVTLRCSPRSGDLSVYWYQQSLDQGLQFLIQYYNGEERAKGNILERFSAQQFPDLHSELNLSSLELGDSALYFCASSYGDATEAFFGQGTRLTVV.

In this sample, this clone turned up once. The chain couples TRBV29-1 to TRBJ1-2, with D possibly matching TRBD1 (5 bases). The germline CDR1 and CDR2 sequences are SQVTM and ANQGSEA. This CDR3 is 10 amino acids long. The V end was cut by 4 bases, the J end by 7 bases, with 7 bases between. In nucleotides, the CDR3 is TGCAGCGTTGGAGACAGTGGCTACACCTTC. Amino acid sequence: CSVGDSGYTF.

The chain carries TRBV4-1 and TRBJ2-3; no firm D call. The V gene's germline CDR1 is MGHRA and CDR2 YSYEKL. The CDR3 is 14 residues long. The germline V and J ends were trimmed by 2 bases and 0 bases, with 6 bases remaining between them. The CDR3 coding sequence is TGCGCCAGCAGCCAACCAGGTAGCACAGATACGCAGTATTTT. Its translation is CASSQPGSTDTQYF.

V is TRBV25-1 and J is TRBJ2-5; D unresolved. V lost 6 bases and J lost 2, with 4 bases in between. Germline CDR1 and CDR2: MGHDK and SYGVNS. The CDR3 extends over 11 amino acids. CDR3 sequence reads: CASSLQETQYF. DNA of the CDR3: TGTGCCAGCAGCCTACAAGAGACCCAGTACTTC.

CDR3 loop: CASSLVREETQYF. CDR3 nucleotide sequence: TGTGCCAGCAGCTTAGTAAGGGAAGAGACCCAGTACTTC. V and J are TRBV11-3 and TRBJ2-5, with D unclear. With 1 base removed from V and 3 bases from J, the gap between germline ends came to 6 bases. The CDR3 contains 13 residues. The germline V gene encodes CDR1 SGHNT and CDR2 YENEEA.

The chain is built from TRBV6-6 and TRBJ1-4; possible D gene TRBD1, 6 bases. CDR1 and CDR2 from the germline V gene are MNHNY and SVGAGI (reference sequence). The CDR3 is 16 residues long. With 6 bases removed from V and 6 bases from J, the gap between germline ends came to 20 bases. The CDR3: CASRSTQGGGDEKLFF. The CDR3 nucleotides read TGTGCCAGCAGATCCACACAGGGAGGGGGAGATGAAAAACTGTTTTTT.

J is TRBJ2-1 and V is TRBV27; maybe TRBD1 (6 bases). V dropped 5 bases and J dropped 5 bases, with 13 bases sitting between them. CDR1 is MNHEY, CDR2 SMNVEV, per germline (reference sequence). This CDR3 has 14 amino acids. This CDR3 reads CASSKPGQNNEQFF. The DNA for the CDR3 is TGTGCCAGCAGTAAGCCCGGACAGAACAATGAGCAGTTCTTC.